Listed here are 15 T cell receptor beta chains from one sample, sequenced in a study of CD4 T cells in relation to SARS-CoV-2 and coronaviruses. TCRdb keeps only in-frame clones here, not all; method: immunoSEQ multiplex PCR. The data show about 41,000 clones, more than 70% seen once. These receptors' targets are unknown. The source material was naive CD4+ T cells from PBMCs, cultured in vitro. Indicated subset: naive CD4+ T cells isolated by negative enrichment. The source is an adult with COVID-19.

This chain joins TRBV6-5 and TRBJ1-5; D call uncertain. The CDR3 length is 13 residues. Germline V gene sequence: CDR1 MNHEY, CDR2 SVGAGI. V was cut by 2 bases and J by 4 bases, with 6 bases left in between. The CDR3 DNA follows: TGTGCCAGCAGTTACGCAGAGAATCAGCCCCAGCATTTT. Amino acids: CASSYAENQPQHF.

This clone was seen only once. The chain couples TRBV2 to TRBJ1-2; D gene unclear. The CDR3 is 13 residues long. V shed 6 bases and J shed 4 bases, with 12 bases lying between them. Germline V gene sequence: CDR1 SNHLY, CDR2 FYNNEI. CDR3 in amino acids: CASRRRDAYGYTF. The CDR3 nucleotides are TGTGCCAGCAGGCGGAGGGATGCCTATGGCTACACCTTC. Based on the CDR3 plus reference TRBV2 and TRBJ1-2, the full variable domain is EPEVTQTPSHQVTQMGQEVILRCVPISNHLYFYWYRQILGQKVEFLVSFYNNEISEKSEIFDDQFSVERPDGSNFTLKIRSTKLEDSAMYFCASRRRDAYGYTFGSGTRLTVV.

V gene TRBV6-2 or TRBV6-3 combines with J gene TRBJ2-3, with D uncertain. CDR3 size: 11 residues. V lost 6 bases and J lost 7, with 8 bases in between. CDR1 is MNHEY, CDR2 SVGEGT, per germline. CDR3 residues: CASSPSHTQYF. The DNA for the CDR3 is TGTGCCAGCAGCCCCTCGCATACGCAGTATTTT.

This sequence joins TRBV28 and TRBJ2-5; D remains ambiguous. Germline CDR1 reads MDHEN; CDR2 reads SYDVKM. The CDR3 extends over 10 amino acids. The germline V and J ends were trimmed by 9 bases and 5 bases, with 7 bases remaining between them. The DNA for the CDR3 is TGTGCCAGTGCAGAGGAGACCCAGTACTTC. The encoded protein is CASAEETQYF. Full variable domain (missing parts from reference TRBV28 and TRBJ2-5): DVKVTQSSRYLVKRTGEKVFLECVQDMDHENMFWYRQDPGLGLRLIYFSYDVKMKEKGDIPEGYSVSREKKERFSLILESASTNQTSMYLCASAEETQYFGPGTRLLVL.

This clone showed up just once. This sequence joins TRBV7-8 and TRBJ2-4; D is perhaps TRBD1 or TRBD2 (5 bases each). The CDR3 is made up of 15 amino acids. The germline CDR1 and CDR2 sequences are SGHVS and FQNEAQ. The V end lost 1 base, the J end lost 8 bases, and 15 bases lay between the germline ends. The CDR3 reads CASSLERAGRHIQYF. The CDR3 DNA is TGTGCCAGCAGCTTAGAGAGGGCAGGGCGGCACATTCAGTACTTC.

The chain has TRBV5-1 and TRBJ2-2; D is possibly TRBD2 (7 bases). The V end was cut by 0 bases, the J end by 3 bases, with 12 bases between. The CDR3 totals 16 residues. Germline CDR1 is SGHRS and CDR2 is YFSETQ. CDR3 sequence reads: CASSLEGGPDTGELFF. CDR3 nucleotides: TGCGCCAGCAGCTTGGAGGGGGGGCCGGACACCGGGGAGCTGTTTTTT. Based on the CDR3 plus reference TRBV5-1 and TRBJ2-2, the full variable domain is KAGVTQTPRYLIKTRGQQVTLSCSPISGHRSVSWYQQTPGQGLQFLFEYFSETQRNKGNFPGRFSGRQFSNSRSEMNVSTLELGDSALYLCASSLEGGPDTGELFFGEGSRLTVL.

The chain couples TRBV29-1 to TRBJ2-6; 10 positions match TRBD1. From germline, CDR1 is SQVTM and CDR2 ANQGSEA. V was clipped by 6 bases and J by 4 bases; unmatched bases: 3. The CDR3 sequence is 14 residues long. CDR3 protein: CSVTGGAGANVLTF. In DNA, the CDR3 is TGCAGCGTGACAGGGGGCGCCGGGGCCAACGTCCTGACTTTC.

V usage is TRBV19 and J usage is TRBJ1-4; D not resolved. There are 13 residues in the CDR3. Trimming cost V 6 bases and J 4 bases, with 9 bases left between them. The germline V gene encodes CDR1 LNHDA and CDR2 SQIVND (reference sequence). The CDR3 DNA reads as TGTGCCAGTAGGTCGGTGAATAATGAAAAACTGTTTTTT. Protein sequence: CASRSVNNEKLFF.

The J gene is TRBJ2-1, the V gene TRBV5-4; no clear D. This CDR3 comprises 13 residues. Trimming removed 4 bases from V and 7 bases from J, with 12 bases in between. The germline V gene has CDR1 SGHNT and CDR2 YYREEE (reference sequence). The CDR3 nucleotides are TGTGCCAGCAGCCAATCTCCATATAATGAGCAGTTCTTC. This translates into CASSQSPYNEQFF.

This sequence joins TRBV21-1 and TRBJ1-3; the table's D call, TRBD1, was not checked against the DNA. TRBV21-1 has pseudogene status. The CDR3 contains 16 residues. The chain's CDR3 is CASILSSGVAGNTIYF. CDR3 DNA: TGTGCCAGCATTCTCTCTTCAGGGGTGGCTGGAAACACCATATATTTT.

The rearrangement links TRBV14 to TRBJ1-3; 9 bases line up with TRBD1. In germline, CDR1 is SGHDN, CDR2 FVKESK. Trimming took 0 bases from V and 16 from J; bases not matched to a gene: 10. CDR3 size: 14 residues. The DNA of the CDR3 is TGTGCCAGCAGCCAAGACGGACAGGGGAGAGTCATTTATTTT. Amino acids: CASSQDGQGRVIYF.

This clone showed up just a few times. The rearrangement joins TRBV19 to TRBJ1-2; TRBD1 agrees at 7 bases. Germline V CDR1 and CDR2: LNHDA, SQIVND (reference sequence). The V segment lost 6 bases and the J segment 8 bases; nucleotides outside the gene matches: 6. This CDR3 has 12 residues. The chain's CDR3 is CASRRQGGGYTF. CDR3 in DNA: TGTGCCAGTAGACGACAGGGTGGCGGCTACACCTTC.

This clone was seen only once. The V gene is TRBV9, the J gene TRBJ1-3; D is ambiguous. CDR1 and CDR2 from the germline V gene are SGDLS and YYNGEE. The CDR3 runs 13 residues. Trimming took off 4 bases at V and 0 bases at J, with 5 bases between the two ends. CDR3 sequence (DNA): TGTGCCAGCAGCCCGGACTCTGGAAACACCATATATTTT. Amino acids: CASSPDSGNTIYF.

This chain connects TRBV10-3 to TRBJ2-1; 7 bases match TRBD1. V shed 4 bases and J 13 bases; nucleotides not matched to a gene: 19. This CDR3 has 16 residues. CDR1 is ENHRY and CDR2 is SYGVKD in the germline V gene. CDR3 sequence (DNA): TGTGCCATCAGTGTTTTTGGGGTTGGGACAGCCTCTGACCAGTTCTTC. Its protein product is CAISVFGVGTASDQFF.

Comment on this clone: A read error may produce the germline difference seen at one junction end. The rearrangement joins TRBV6-5 to TRBJ2-5, with D perhaps TRBD1 or TRBD2 (5 bases each). Germline V lookup: CDR1 MNHEY, CDR2 SVGAGI. The CDR3 length is 13 residues. The CDR3: CASRNYDRDPWDF. The CDR3 DNA is TGTGCCAGCAGAAACTACGACCGGGACCCGTGGGACTTC.